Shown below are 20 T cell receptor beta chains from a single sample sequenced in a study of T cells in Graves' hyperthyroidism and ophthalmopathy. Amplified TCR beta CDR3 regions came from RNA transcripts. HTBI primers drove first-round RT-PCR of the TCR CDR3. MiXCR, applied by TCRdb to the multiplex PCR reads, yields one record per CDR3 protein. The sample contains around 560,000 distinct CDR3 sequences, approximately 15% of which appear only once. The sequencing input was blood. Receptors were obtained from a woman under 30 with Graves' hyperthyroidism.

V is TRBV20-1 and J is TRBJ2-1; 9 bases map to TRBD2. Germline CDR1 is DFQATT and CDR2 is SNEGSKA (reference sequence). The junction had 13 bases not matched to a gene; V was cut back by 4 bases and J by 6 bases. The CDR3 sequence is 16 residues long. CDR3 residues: CSAKGGVAGVSNEQFF. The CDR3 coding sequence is TGCAGTGCTAAAGGCGGGGTAGCGGGAGTATCCAATGAGCAGTTCTTC.

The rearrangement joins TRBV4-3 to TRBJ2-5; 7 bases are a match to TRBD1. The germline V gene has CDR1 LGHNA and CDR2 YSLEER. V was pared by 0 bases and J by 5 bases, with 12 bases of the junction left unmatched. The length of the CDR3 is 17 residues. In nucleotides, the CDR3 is TGCGCCAGCAGCCAAGATGCAAGGGGGCGGTCCGGGGAGACCCAGTACTTC. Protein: CASSQDARGRSGETQYF.

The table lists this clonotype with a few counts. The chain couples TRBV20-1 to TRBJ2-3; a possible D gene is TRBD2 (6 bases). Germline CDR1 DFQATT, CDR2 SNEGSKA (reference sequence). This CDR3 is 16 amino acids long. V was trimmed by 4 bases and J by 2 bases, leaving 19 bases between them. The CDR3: CSAKANPSETTDTQYF. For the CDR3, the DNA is TGCAGTGCTAAAGCCAACCCTAGCGAGACCACAGATACGCAGTATTTT.

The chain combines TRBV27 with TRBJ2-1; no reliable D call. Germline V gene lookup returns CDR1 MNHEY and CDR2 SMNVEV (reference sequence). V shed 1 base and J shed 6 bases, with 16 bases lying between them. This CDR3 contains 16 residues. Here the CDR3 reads CASSLYWLRAGNEQFF. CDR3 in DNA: TGTGCCAGCAGTTTATATTGGTTAAGGGCTGGCAATGAGCAGTTCTTC.

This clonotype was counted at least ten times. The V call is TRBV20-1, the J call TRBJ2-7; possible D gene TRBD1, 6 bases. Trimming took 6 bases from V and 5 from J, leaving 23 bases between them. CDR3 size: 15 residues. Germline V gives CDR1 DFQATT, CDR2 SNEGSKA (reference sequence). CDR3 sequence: CSAVADRFSTNEQYF. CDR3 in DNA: TGCAGTGCGGTCGCAGACAGGTTTAGTACTAACGAGCAGTACTTC.

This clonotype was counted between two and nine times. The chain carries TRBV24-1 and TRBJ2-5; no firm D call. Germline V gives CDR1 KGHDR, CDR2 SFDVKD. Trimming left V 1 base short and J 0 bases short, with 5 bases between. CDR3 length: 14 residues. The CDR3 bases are TGTGCCACCAGTGATTTCACAGACCAAGAGACCCAGTACTTC. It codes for CATSDFTDQETQYF.

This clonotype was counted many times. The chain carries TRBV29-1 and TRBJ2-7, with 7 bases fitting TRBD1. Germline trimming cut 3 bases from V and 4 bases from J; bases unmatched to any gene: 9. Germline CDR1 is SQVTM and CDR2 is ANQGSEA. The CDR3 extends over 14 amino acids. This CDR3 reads CSVEPRQGRYEQYF. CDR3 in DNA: TGCAGCGTTGAGCCCAGACAGGGACGGTACGAGCAGTACTTC.

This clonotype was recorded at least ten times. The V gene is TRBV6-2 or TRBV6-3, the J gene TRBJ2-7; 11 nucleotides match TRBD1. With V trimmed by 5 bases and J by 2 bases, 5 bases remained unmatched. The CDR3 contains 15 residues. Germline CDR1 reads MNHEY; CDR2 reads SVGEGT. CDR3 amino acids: CASSPGGQGAYEQYF. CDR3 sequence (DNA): TGTGCCAGCAGTCCAGGGGGACAGGGGGCCTACGAGCAGTACTTC.

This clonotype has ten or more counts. CDR3 nucleotide sequence: TGTGCCAGCAGTCAGGGGGCCACTGGGGCCAACGTCCTGACTTTC. Amino acid sequence: CASSQGATGANVLTF. The V call is TRBV6-1, the J call TRBJ2-6, with 8 positions matching TRBD1. The CDR3 sequence is 15 residues long. V lost 5 bases and J lost 2; bases outside the gene matches: 2. CDR1 is MNHNS and CDR2 is SASEGT in the germline V gene.

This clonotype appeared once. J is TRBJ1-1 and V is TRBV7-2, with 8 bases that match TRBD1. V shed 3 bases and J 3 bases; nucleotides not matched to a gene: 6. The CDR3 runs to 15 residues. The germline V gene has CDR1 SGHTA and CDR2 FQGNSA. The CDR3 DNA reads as TGTGCCAGCAGCTTCCTCGGCAGGGGGCACACTGAAGCTTTCTTT. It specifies CASSFLGRGHTEAFF.

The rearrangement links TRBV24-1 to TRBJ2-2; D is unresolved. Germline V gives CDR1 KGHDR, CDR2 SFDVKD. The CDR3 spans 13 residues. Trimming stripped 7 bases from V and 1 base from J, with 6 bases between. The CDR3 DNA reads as TGTGCCACCAGGCGAAGGAACACCGGGGAGCTGTTTTTT. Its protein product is CATRRRNTGELFF.

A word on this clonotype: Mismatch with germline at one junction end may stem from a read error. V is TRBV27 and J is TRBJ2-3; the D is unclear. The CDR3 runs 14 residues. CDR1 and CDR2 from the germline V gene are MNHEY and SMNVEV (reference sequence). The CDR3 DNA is TGTGCCAGCAGGACCGGACCTTCCACAGATGCGCAGTATTTT. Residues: CASRTGPSTDAQYF.

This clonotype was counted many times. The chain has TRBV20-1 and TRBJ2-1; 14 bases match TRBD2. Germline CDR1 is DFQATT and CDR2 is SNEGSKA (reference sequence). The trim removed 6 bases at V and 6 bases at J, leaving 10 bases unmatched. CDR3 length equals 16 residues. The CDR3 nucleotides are TGCAGTGCCAGGTCCGGGACTAGCGGGAGAAGCAATGAGCAGTTCTTC. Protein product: CSARSGTSGRSNEQFF.

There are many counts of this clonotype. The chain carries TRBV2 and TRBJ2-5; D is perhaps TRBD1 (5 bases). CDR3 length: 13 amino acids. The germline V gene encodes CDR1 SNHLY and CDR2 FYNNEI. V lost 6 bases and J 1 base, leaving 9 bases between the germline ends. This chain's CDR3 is CASRTTAQETQYF. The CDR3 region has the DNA TGTGCCAGCAGGACGACAGCCCAAGAGACCCAGTACTTC.

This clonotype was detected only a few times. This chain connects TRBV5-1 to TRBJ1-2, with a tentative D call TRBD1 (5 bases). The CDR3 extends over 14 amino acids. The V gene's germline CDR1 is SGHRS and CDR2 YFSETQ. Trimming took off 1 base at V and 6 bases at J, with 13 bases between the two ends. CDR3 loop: CASSLTRGRDGYTF. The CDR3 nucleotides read TGCGCCAGCAGCTTGACACGGGGACGGGATGGCTACACCTTC.

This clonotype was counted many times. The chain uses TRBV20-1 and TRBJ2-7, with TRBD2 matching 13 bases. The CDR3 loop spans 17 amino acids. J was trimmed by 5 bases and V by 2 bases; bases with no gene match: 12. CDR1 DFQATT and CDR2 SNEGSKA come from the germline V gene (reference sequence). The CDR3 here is CSARIQTSGRVGHEQYF. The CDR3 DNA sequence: TGCAGTGCTAGAATCCAAACTAGCGGGAGGGTAGGACACGAGCAGTACTTC.

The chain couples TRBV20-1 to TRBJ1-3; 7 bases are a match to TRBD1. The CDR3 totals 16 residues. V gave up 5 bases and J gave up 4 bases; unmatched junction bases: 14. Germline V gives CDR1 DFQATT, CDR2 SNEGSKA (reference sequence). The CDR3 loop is CSARPPGTAIGNTIYF. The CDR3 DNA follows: TGCAGTGCTCGCCCCCCCGGGACAGCAATCGGAAACACCATATATTTT.

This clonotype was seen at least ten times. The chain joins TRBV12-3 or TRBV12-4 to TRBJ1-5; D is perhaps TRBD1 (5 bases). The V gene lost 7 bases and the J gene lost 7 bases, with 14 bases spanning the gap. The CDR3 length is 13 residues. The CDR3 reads CASNPGGRQPQHF. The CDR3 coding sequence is TGTGCCAGCAACCCGGGGGGTCGACAGCCCCAGCATTTT.

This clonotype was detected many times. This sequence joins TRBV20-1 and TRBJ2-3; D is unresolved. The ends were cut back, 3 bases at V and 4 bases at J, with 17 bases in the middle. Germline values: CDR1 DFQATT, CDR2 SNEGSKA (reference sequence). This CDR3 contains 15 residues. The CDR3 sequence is CSASPQMGEADTQYF. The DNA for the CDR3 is TGCAGTGCTAGTCCACAGATGGGTGAGGCAGATACGCAGTATTTT.

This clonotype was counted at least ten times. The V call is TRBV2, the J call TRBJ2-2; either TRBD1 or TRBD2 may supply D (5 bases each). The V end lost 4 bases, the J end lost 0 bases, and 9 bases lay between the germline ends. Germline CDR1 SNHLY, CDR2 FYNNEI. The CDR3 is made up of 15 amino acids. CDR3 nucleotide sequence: TGTGCCAGCAGTGTGGGACGGGCGAACACCGGGGAGCTGTTTTTT. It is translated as CASSVGRANTGELFF.